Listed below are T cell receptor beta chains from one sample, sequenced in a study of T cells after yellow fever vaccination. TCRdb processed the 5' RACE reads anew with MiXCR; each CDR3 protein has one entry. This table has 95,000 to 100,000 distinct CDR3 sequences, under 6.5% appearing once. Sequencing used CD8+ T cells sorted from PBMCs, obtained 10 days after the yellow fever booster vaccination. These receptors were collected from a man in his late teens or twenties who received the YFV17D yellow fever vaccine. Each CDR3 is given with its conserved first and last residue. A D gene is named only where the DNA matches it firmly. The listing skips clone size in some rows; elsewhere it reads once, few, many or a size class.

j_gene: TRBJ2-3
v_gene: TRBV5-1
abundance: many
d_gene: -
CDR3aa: CASGNVEDGGLTDTQYF
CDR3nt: TGCGCCAGCGGGAATGTCGAGGACGGGGGGCTTACAGATACGCAGTATTTT

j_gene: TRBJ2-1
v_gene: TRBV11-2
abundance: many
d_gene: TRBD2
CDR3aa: CASSLDPGGLYNEQFF
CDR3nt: TGTGCCAGCAGCTTAGATCCGGGGGGGCTATACAATGAGCAGTTCTTC

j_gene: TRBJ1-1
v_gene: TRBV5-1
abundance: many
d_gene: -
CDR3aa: CASSLASGHLNEAFF
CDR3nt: TGCGCCAGCAGCTTGGCCTCGGGACACTTGAACGAAGCTTTCTTT

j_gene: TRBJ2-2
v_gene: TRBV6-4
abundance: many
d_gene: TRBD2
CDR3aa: CASSESGGATGELFF
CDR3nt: TGTGCCAGCAGTGAAAGCGGGGGGGCCACCGGGGAGCTGTTTTTT

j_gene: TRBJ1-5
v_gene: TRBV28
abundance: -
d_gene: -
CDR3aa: CASDLSPGGPPQHF
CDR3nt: TGTGCCAGCGACCTGAGCCCCGGGGGTCCGCCCCAGCATTTT

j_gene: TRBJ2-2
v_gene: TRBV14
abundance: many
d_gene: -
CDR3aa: CASSDPGGRSGELFF
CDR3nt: TGTGCCAGCAGTGATCCGGGGGGCCGGTCCGGGGAGCTGTTTTTT

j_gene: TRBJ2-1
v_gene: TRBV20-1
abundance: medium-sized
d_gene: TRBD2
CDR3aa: CSATIAGGNNNEQFF
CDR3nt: TGCAGTGCTACCATAGCGGGGGGGAACAACAATGAGCAGTTCTTC

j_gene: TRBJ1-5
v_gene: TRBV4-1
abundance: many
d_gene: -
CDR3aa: CASSHRAVSNQPQHF
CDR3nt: TGCGCCAGCAGCCATAGGGCCGTTAGCAATCAGCCCCAGCATTTT

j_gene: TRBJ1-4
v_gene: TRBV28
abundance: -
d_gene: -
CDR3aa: CASSLLANEKLFF
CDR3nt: TGTGCCAGCAGTTTACTAGCTAATGAAAAACTGTTTTTT

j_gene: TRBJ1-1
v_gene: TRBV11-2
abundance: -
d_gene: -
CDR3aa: CASSLTETNTEAFF
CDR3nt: TGTGCCAGCAGCTTAACAGAGACGAACACTGAAGCTTTCTTT

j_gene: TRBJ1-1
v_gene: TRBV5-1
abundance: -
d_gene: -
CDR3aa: CASSDRFVRQGSITEAFF
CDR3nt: TGCGCCAGCAGCGATAGATTCGTTCGGCAGGGTAGTATCACTGAAGCTTTCTTT

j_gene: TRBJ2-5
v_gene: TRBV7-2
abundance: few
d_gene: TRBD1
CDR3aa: CASSFPTGGSETQYF
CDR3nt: TGTGCCAGCAGCTTCCCCACAGGGGGCTCGGAGACCCAGTACTTC

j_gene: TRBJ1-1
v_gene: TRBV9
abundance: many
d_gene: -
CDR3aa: CASSVGYNTEAFF
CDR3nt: TGTGCCAGCAGCGTAGGTTATAACACTGAAGCTTTCTTT

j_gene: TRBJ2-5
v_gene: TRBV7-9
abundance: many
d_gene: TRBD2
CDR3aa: CASSGPTSGGEETQYF
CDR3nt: TGTGCCAGCAGCGGCCCGACTAGCGGGGGGGAAGAGACCCAGTACTTC

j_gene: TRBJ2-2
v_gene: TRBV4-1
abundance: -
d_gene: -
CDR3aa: CASSQEWGSMNTGELFF
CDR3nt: TGCGCCAGCAGCCAAGAGTGGGGCAGCATGAACACCGGGGAGCTGTTTTTT

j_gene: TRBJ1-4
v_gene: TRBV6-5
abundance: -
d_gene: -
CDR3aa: CAAGRSLNEKLFF
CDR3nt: TGTGCCGCCGGCCGATCCCTTAATGAAAAACTGTTTTTT

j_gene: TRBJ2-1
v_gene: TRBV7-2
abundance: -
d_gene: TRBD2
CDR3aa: CASSFGLAGNPYNEQFF
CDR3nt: TGTGCCAGCAGCTTCGGACTAGCGGGGAACCCCTACAATGAGCAGTTCTTC

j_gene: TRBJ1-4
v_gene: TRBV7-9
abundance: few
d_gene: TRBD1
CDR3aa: CASSWTGDGKLFF
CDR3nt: TGTGCCAGCAGTTGGACAGGGGATGGAAAACTGTTTTTT

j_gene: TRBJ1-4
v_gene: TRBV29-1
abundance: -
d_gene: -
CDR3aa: CSAPGPPEEEEKLFF
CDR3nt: TGCAGCGCTCCGGGACCTCCCGAAGAGGAGGAAAAACTGTTTTTT

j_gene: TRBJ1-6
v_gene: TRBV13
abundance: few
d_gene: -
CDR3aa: CASRGRGSSPLHF
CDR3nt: TGTGCCAGCAGAGGCAGGGGCAGCTCACCCCTCCACTTT